The entry below describes one TCR beta chain. The antigen this receptor binds is unknown. Base qualities were left out, and no much larger clone turns up one base away. This sample was included in a study of cytotoxic CD8 clonotypes in ibrutinib-treated CLL (dated by TCRdb to the early 2020s). For the wider study: The cohort had some eleven relapsed/refractory and under 16 treatment-naive patients; 17 to 18 were IGHV unmutated. All remission and progressive disease samples were collected while patients were still receiving ibrutinib. Responses were partial in 24 patients and complete in 2; after median about 68 months follow-up, some 15 stayed in remission and roughly twelve progressed. Samples averaged 255,043 productive templates and 90,000 to 95,000 productive rearrangements. Cryopreserved peripheral blood mononuclear cells were collected before treatment, at response, and at either disease progression or sustained remission. Samples at response were collected after a median of roughly twelve months of treatment, with a range of roughly 6 to 40 months. Of the 86 participants in the trial, 25 to 30 had longitudinal samples available.

The time point label on this specimen signifies: 12 months on ibrutinib. For TCR beta library preparation, about 2 micrograms of genomic DNA were isolated from cryopreserved PBMCs. Longitudinal blood samples from CLL patients receiving ibrutinib monotherapy were subjected to high-throughput TCR beta sequencing. The patients took part in an open-label, single-center phase 2 trial of ibrutinib monotherapy. Each clonotype received, on average, 10x coverage in deep resolution sequencing performed on a MiSeq, where the target depth lay between 1 in 1 million and 1 in 200,000 T cells. The immunoSEQ hsTCRB Kit was used to generate the TCR beta libraries. Per the source publication's procedure: ImmunoSEQ Data Assistant and ImmunoSEQ Analyzer were used for data analysis, and V, D and J genes were assigned according to IMGT definitions. Clonality was computed as one minus normalized Shannon entropy of productive rearrangement frequencies, ranging from 0 to 1. Only overrepresented clonotypes making up at least 0.05% of the repertoire of each patient were included in the public clonotype analysis. Thirteen age-matched healthy donor repertoires from immuneACCESS served as clonality controls. TCRdb took over this immuneACCESS table, retaining in-frame rearrangements with V and J assigned. Such tables are incomplete; in checked studies, under half of the missing clones stem from an unresolved V gene, and the remainder is unexplained. V and J calls and clone size are those listed in that table; D and trimming were worked out from the DNA. In all, the sample holds approximately 190,000 clones, and approximately 79% of those were seen once. The ten largest clones capture around 10% of the sample.

The investigation overall reported the following: Sampling times were not matched between sustained-remission and progressing patients, and lymph node repertoires were not studied. Clonality increased at ibrutinib response, stayed stable in sustained remission, and fell back toward baseline at progression. Public clonotypes were found to be uncommon and were observed to contract or remain stable during treatment; the increase in clonality was shown to reflect expansion of private clonotypes at ibrutinib response. Baseline clonality exceeded that of age-matched healthy donors and correlated strongly with circulating CD8+ T-cell counts.

Trimming takes 11 bases from V and 1 base from J, and the germline ends sit 15 bases apart. The CDR3 contains 15 residues, cysteine and phenylalanine counted. Only the CDR3 region is kept as DNA, spanning 45 bases read in frame from base 1. Sequences ENHRY (CDR1) and SYGVKD (CDR2) are obtained from the germline V gene. Sequenced here: PBMCs, sampled after 12 months of ibrutinib treatment. The chain was built from TRBV10-3 and TRBJ2-6; the D gene is perhaps TRBD2, from 5 matching bases. The sequence derives from a human donor with chronic lymphocytic leukemia. The bases read TGTGCCGCGGGTGTGGGTGGGTCTGGGGCCAACGTCCTGACTTTC. This sequence encodes CAAGVGGSGANVLTF.